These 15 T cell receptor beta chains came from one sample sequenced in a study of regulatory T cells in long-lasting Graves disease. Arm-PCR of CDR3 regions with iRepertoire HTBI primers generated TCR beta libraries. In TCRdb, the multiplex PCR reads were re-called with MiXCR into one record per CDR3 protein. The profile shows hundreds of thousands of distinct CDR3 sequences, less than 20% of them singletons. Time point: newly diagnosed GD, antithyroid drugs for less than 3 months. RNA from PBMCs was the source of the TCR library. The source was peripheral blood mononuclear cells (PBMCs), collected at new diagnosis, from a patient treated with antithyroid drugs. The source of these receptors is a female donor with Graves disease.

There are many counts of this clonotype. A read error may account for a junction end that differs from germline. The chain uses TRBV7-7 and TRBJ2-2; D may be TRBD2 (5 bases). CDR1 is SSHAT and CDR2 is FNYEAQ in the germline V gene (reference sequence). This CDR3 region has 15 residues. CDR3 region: CASSQGYLLTGEPFF. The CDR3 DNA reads TGTGCTAGCAGCCAAGGTTACCTCCTTACCGGGGAGCCGTTTTTT.

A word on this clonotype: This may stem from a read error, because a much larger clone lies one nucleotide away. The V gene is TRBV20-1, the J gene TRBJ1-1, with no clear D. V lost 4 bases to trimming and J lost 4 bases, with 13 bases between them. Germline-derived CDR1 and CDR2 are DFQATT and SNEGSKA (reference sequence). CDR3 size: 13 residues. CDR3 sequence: CSAKNGWGTEAFF. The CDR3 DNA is TGCAGTGCTAAGAACGGGTGGGGCACTGAAGCTTTCTTT.

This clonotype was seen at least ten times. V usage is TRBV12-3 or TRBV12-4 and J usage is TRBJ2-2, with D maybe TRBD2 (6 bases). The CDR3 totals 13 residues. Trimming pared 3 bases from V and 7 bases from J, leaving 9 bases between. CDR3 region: CASSLAGIGELFF. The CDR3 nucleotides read TGTGCCAGCAGTTTGGCGGGGATCGGGGAGCTGTTTTTT.

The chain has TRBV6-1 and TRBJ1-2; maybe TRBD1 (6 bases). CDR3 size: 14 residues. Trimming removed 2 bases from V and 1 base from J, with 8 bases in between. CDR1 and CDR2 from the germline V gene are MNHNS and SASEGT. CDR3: CASSEQGFNYGYTF. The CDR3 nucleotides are TGTGCCAGCAGTGAACAGGGGTTTAACTATGGCTACACCTTC.

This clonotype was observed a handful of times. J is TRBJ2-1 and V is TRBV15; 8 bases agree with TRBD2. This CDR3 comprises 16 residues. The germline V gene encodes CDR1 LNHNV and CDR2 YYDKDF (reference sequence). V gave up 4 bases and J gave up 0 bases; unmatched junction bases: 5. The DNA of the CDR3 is TGTGCCACCAGCATACGGAGCGGGAGCTCCTACAATGAGCAGTTCTTC. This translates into CATSIRSGSSYNEQFF. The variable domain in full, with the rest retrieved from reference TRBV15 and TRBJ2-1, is DAMVIQNPRYQVTQFGKPVTLSCSQTLNHNVMYWYQQKSSQAPKLLFHYYDKDFNNEADTPDNFQSRRPNTSFCFLDIRSPGLGDTAMYLCATSIRSGSSYNEQFFGPGTRLTVL.

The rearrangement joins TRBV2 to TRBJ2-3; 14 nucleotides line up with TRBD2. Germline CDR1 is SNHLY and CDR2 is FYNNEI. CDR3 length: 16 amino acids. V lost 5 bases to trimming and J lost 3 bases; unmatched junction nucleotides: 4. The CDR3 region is CASSRLAGGWTDTQYF. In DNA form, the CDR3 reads TGTGCCAGCAGTAGACTAGCGGGGGGGTGGACAGATACGCAGTATTTT.

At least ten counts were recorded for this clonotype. The CDR3 sequence: CASSLQLHQPQHF. CDR3 DNA sequence: TGTGCCAGCAGTTTACAGCTACATCAGCCCCAGCATTTT. The chain uses TRBV12-3 or TRBV12-4 and TRBJ1-5; D unresolved. This CDR3 contains 13 residues. V dropped 2 bases and J dropped 5 bases, with 7 bases sitting between them.

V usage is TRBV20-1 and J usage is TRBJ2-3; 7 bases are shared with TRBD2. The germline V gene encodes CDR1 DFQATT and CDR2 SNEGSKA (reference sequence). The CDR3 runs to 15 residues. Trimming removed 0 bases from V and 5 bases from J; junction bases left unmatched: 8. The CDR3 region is CSARDPSRERDTQYF. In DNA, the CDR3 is TGCAGTGCTAGAGATCCTTCGCGGGAGAGAGATACGCAGTATTTT.

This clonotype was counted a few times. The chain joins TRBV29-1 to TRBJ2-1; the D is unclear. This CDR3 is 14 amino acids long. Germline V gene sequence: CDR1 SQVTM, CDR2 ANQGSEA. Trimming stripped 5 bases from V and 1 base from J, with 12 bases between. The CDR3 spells CSVPRNWSYNEQFF. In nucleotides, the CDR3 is TGCAGCGTTCCAAGGAATTGGTCCTACAATGAGCAGTTCTTC.

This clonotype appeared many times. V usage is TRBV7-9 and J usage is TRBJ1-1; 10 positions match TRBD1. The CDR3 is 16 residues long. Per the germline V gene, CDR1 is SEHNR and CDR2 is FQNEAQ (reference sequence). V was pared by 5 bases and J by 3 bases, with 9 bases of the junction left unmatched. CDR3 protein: CASSPGQGVGHTEAFF. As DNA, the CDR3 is TGTGCCAGCAGCCCCGGACAGGGGGTAGGGCACACTGAAGCTTTCTTT.

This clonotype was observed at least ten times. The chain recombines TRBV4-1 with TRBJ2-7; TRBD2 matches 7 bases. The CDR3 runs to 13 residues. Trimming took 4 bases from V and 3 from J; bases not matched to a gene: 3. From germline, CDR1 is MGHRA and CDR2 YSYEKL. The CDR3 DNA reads TGCGCCAGCAGCCGGGGGGGGGACTACGAGCAGTACTTC. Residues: CASSRGGDYEQYF.

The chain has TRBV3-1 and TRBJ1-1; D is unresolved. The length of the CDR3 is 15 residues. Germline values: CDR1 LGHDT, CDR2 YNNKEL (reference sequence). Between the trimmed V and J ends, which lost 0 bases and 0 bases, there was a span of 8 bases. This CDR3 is CASSQDSDLNTEAFF. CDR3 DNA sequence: TGTGCCAGCAGCCAAGATTCGGACCTGAACACTGAAGCTTTCTTT.

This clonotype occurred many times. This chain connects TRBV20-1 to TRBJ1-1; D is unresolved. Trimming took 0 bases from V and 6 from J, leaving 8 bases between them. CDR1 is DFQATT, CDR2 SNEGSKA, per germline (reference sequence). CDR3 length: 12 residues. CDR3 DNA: TGCAGTGCTAGAGATCGGACCCCTGAAGCTTTCTTT. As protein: CSARDRTPEAFF.

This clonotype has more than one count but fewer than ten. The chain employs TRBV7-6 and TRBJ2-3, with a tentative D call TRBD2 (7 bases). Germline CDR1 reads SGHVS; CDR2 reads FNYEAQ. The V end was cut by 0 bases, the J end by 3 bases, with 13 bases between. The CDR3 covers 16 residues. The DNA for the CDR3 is TGTGCCAGCAGCTTAGCTCGGGGAGGGGGTACAGATACGCAGTATTTT. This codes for CASSLARGGGTDTQYF.

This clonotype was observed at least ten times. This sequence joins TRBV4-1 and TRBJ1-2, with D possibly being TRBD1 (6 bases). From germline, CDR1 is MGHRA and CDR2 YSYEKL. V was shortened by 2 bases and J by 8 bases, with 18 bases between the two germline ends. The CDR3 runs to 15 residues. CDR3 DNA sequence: TGCGCCAGCAGCCAAACCCGGACCGGGGGGCAAGGCTACACCTTC. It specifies CASSQTRTGGQGYTF.